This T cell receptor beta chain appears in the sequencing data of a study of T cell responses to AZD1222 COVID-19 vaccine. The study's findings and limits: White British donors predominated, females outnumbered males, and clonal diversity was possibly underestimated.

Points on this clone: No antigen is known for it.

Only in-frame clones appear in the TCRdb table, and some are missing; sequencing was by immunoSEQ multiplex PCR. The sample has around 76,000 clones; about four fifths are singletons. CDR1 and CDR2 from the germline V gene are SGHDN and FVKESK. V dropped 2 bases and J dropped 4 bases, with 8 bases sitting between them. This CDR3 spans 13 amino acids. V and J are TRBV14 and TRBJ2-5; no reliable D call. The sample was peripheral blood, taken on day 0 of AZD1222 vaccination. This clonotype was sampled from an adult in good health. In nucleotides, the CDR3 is TGTGCCAGCAGCCAACTTGGAAGAGAGACCCAGTACTTC. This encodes CASSQLGRETQYF.